The 20 T cell receptor beta chains presented below share a single source sample, sequenced in a study of blood T cell repertoires in COVID-19. TCRdb keeps only in-frame clones here, not all; method: immunoSEQ multiplex PCR. The sample lists about 200,000 clones, approximately 84% occurring once. Specimen: peripheral blood. These receptors were taken from a human donor with acute or convalescent COVID-19. The donor label of this sample is uncertain.

The chain links TRBV4-1 to TRBJ2-7; 10 nucleotides agree with TRBD2. After removal of 0 bases from V and 6 bases from J, the junction contained 5 bases not matched to a gene. Germline V CDR1 and CDR2: MGHRA, YSYEKL. This CDR3 is built from 15 residues. CDR3 in amino acids: CASSQDMSGRGEQYF. The CDR3 DNA reads as TGCGCCAGCAGCCAAGATATGAGCGGGAGGGGCGAGCAGTACTTC.

This clone was seen only a few times. The V gene is TRBV7-3, the J gene TRBJ2-2; TRBD2 agrees at 13 bases. CDR3 length: 15 residues. The germline CDR1 and CDR2 sequences are SGHTA and FQGTGA. V was clipped by 5 bases and J by 6 bases; unmatched bases: 3. The DNA for the CDR3 is TGTGCCAGCAGCCGGACTAGCGGGAGTGCCGGGGAGCTGTTTTTT. Amino acids: CASSRTSGSAGELFF. Variable domain in full (rest from reference TRBV7-3 and TRBJ2-2): GAGVSQTPSNKVTEKGKYVELRCDPISGHTALYWYRQSLGQGPEFLIYFQGTGAADDSGLPNDRFFAVRPEGSVSTLKIQRTERGDSAVYLCASSRTSGSAGELFFGEGSRLTVL.

The V and J genes are TRBV9 and TRBJ2-3; 10 bases are shared with TRBD2. The V gene's germline CDR1 is SGDLS and CDR2 YYNGEE. This CDR3 contains 16 residues. Trimming cost V 3 bases and J 6 bases; bases outside gene matches: 10. The CDR3 nucleotides read TGTGCCAGCAGCGATGGGACTAGCGCCGCCTCTGATACGCAGTATTTT. It codes for CASSDGTSAASDTQYF.

This clone was detected a few times. The chain couples TRBV5-6 to TRBJ2-3, with D possibly TRBD1 on 6 matching bases. The CDR3 consists of 15 residues. Germline loops: CDR1 SGHDT, CDR2 YYEEEE. Trimming took off 4 bases at V and 3 bases at J, with 15 bases between the two ends. The CDR3 DNA reads as TGTGCCAGCAGCCCGCGGATGGGGGCAACAGATACGCAGTATTTT. Encoded protein: CASSPRMGATDTQYF.

The V and J genes are TRBV6-2 or TRBV6-3 and TRBJ2-2; 11 positions agree with TRBD2. The CDR3 totals 16 residues. CDR1 and CDR2 from the germline V gene are MNHEY and SVGEGT. J gave up 2 bases and V 5 bases, and 4 bases lay outside the gene matches. For the CDR3, the DNA is TGTGCCAGCAGTCAAACTAGCGGGAGTAACACCGGGGAGCTGTTTTTT. This encodes CASSQTSGSNTGELFF.

For the CDR3, the DNA is TGTGCCAGTAGCCACAGGGCCGCTCCTAATTCACCCCTCCACTTT. Translation: CASSHRAAPNSPLHF. The chain uses TRBV19 and TRBJ1-6; D is perhaps TRBD1 (6 bases). In germline, CDR1 is LNHDA, CDR2 SQIVND (reference sequence). The V and J ends lost 6 bases and 6 bases respectively, with 15 bases between them. The CDR3 contains 15 residues. Variable domain in full (rest from reference TRBV19 and TRBJ1-6): DGGITQSPKYLFRKEGQNVTLSCEQNLNHDAMYWYRQDPGQGLRLIYYSQIVNDFQKGDIAEGYSVSREKKESFPLTVTSAQKNPTAFYLCASSHRAAPNSPLHFGNGTRLTVT.

The V gene is TRBV3-1 (or the pseudogene TRBV3-2), the J gene TRBJ2-5; 10 bases agree with TRBD1. The CDR3 has 16 residues. The junction had 2 bases not matched to a gene; V was cut back by 0 bases and J by 1 base. CDR1 is LGHDT and CDR2 is YNNKEL in the germline V gene (reference sequence). The CDR3 loop is CASSQDRTGGQETQYF. The CDR3 DNA sequence: TGTGCCAGCAGCCAAGATCGGACAGGGGGCCAAGAGACCCAGTACTTC.

The J gene is TRBJ2-3, the V gene TRBV24-1; the match to TRBD2 covers 7 bases. Per germline, CDR1 KGHDR and CDR2 SFDVKD. The CDR3 has 20 residues. Germline trimming cut 0 bases from V and 2 bases from J; bases unmatched to any gene: 16. CDR3 coding DNA: TGTGCCACCAGTGATTTGCCCCTGACTACGCTAGCGGCGAACACAGATACGCAGTATTTT. Encoded protein: CATSDLPLTTLAANTDTQYF.

This clone was counted once. The chain employs TRBV6-5 and TRBJ2-7; weak D call: TRBD2 (6 bases). The CDR3 consists of 13 residues. V shed 6 bases and J shed 6 bases, with 15 bases lying between them. Germline loops: CDR1 MNHEY, CDR2 SVGAGI. The DNA for the CDR3 is TGTGCCAGCAGGCTCTCCGGGGGTGGCGAGCAGTACTTC. Translated, it gives CASRLSGGGEQYF.

The chain links TRBV28 to TRBJ1-2, with TRBD1 matching 10 bases. V was clipped by 8 bases and J by 7 bases; unmatched bases: 7. The V gene's germline CDR1 is MDHEN and CDR2 SYDVKM. CDR3 size: 13 residues. CDR3: CASSRQGAFGYTF. The CDR3 coding sequence is TGTGCCAGCTCGAGACAGGGGGCTTTTGGCTACACCTTC.

This sequence joins TRBV5-1 and TRBJ1-4; maybe TRBD1 (6 bases). The ends were cut back, 0 bases at V and 3 bases at J, with 15 bases in the middle. The CDR3 loop spans 17 amino acids. The germline CDR1 and CDR2 sequences are SGHRS and YFSETQ. CDR3: CASSLDRGAPANEKLFF. For the CDR3, the DNA is TGCGCCAGCAGCTTGGACCGGGGGGCGCCGGCTAATGAAAAACTGTTTTTT.

As concerns this clone: The identical CDR3 is also encoded by other nucleotide sequences in the sample. The chain links TRBV27 to TRBJ1-5; TRBD1 aligns across 9 bases. Germline CDR1 is MNHEY and CDR2 is SMNVEV (reference sequence). The CDR3 sequence is 15 residues long. Losses at the gene ends were 5 bases for V and 7 bases for J; bases not matched to a gene: 9. This CDR3 reads CASSLLGQGNQPQHF. As DNA, the CDR3 is TGTGCCAGCAGTCTACTGGGACAGGGAAACCAGCCCCAGCATTTT.

The chain links TRBV10-3 to TRBJ1-3; possible D gene TRBD1, 5 bases. This CDR3 comprises 14 residues. Germline loops: CDR1 ENHRY, CDR2 SYGVKD. With 6 bases removed from V and 2 bases from J, the gap between germline ends came to 11 bases. CDR3 loop: CAIRGTLAGNTIYF. The CDR3 bases are TGTGCCATCAGGGGGACTTTGGCTGGAAACACCATATATTTT.

This chain uses TRBV7-9 with TRBJ2-7; D is unclear. V lost 4 bases and J lost 6, with 10 bases in between. In germline, CDR1 is SEHNR, CDR2 FQNEAQ (reference sequence). The CDR3 sequence is 12 residues long. The CDR3 bases are TGTGCCAGCAGCTCCGCATCAGGCGAGCAGTACTTC. It codes for CASSSASGEQYF.

The V and J genes are TRBV29-1 and TRBJ2-1; D unresolved. The CDR3 covers 13 residues. The germline gives CDR1 SQVTM, CDR2 ANQGSEA. V was cut by 4 bases and J by 0 bases, with 7 bases left in between. In nucleotides, the CDR3 is TGCAGCGTTGGCTGGAGCTCCTACAATGAGCAGTTCTTC. Protein product: CSVGWSSYNEQFF.

This clone was counted a single time. This chain joins TRBV6-5 and TRBJ1-3; no firm D call. This CDR3 is built from 15 residues. CDR1 and CDR2 (germline): MNHEY, SVGAGI. V was trimmed by 6 bases and J by 4 bases, leaving 16 bases between them. Here the CDR3 DNA reads TGTGCCAGCAGACCCGAGCGGAGCGACGGAAACACCATATATTTT. Its translation is CASRPERSDGNTIYF.

The J gene is TRBJ2-3, the V gene TRBV7-9, with a possible D match to TRBD2 (5 bases). With 3 bases removed from V and 0 bases from J, the gap between germline ends came to 13 bases. CDR1 is SEHNR and CDR2 is FQNEAQ in the germline V gene (reference sequence). This CDR3 is 16 amino acids long. CDR3 in DNA: TGTGCCAGCAGCTTCTTAGGACTGTCTAGCACAGATACGCAGTATTTT. Its protein is CASSFLGLSSTDTQYF.

V is TRBV24-1 and J is TRBJ1-2; 8 bases are a match to TRBD1. The CDR3 loop spans 13 amino acids. The germline CDR1 and CDR2 sequences are KGHDR and SFDVKD. V gave up 4 bases and J gave up 10 bases; unmatched junction bases: 7. Written as DNA, the CDR3 is TGTGCCACCAGTGACCCCGGGACAGGACACTACACCTTC. Translating gives CATSDPGTGHYTF.

This chain connects TRBV3-1 (or the pseudogene TRBV3-2) to TRBJ2-7, with D possibly being TRBD1 (5 bases). Germline values: CDR1 LGHDT, CDR2 YNNKEL (reference sequence). The CDR3 loop spans 14 amino acids. V lost 2 bases and J 1 base, leaving 9 bases between the germline ends. CDR3: CASSQFAGSYEQYF. In nucleotides, the CDR3 is TGTGCCAGCAGCCAATTCGCAGGGTCCTACGAGCAGTACTTC.

Concerning this clone itself: This sample includes further DNA sequences coding for the same CDR3. This chain connects TRBV29-1 to TRBJ1-1; D is unresolved. The CDR3 totals 12 residues. The ends were cut back, 4 bases at V and 1 base at J, with 7 bases in the middle. CDR1 is SQVTM and CDR2 is ANQGSEA in the germline V gene. The CDR3 loop reads CSVGRGNTEAFF. For the CDR3, the DNA is TGCAGCGTTGGCCGGGGGAACACTGAAGCTTTCTTT.